A single sample is the source of the 6 T cell receptor beta chains below, sequenced in a study of T-cell memory formation after mild COVID-19. MiXCR was run by TCRdb on the 5' RACE reads, yielding one entry per CDR3 protein. Among approximately 240,000 distinct CDR3 sequences listed, around 17% were seen once. Sample: PBMCs or a T cell subset sorted from them (not recorded which). The source is a man aged 18 to 35 who had mild COVID-19 (a few samples of this study predate the infection). Cell type and time point are not known.

This clonotype was detected ten times or more. This chain uses TRBV24-1 with TRBJ2-1; 8 bases align to TRBD2. Germline assignment: CDR1 KGHDR and CDR2 SFDVKD. V dropped 9 bases and J dropped 7; count of bases not matched to a gene: 7. This CDR3 has 13 residues. The CDR3 region has the DNA TGTGCCACCGGACGGGGGGGCCGTAATGAGCAGTTCTTC. Translating gives CATGRGGRNEQFF.

This clonotype was observed a few times. CDR3 sequence (DNA): TGCAGTGCTACGAAGGGATCGGCCCAGGAGACCCAGTACTTC. Its protein product is CSATKGSAQETQYF. The chain couples TRBV20-1 to TRBJ2-5; no clear D gene. The CDR3 loop spans 14 amino acids. The V and J ends lost 4 bases and 5 bases respectively, with 17 bases between them. CDR1 is DFQATT, CDR2 SNEGSKA, per germline (reference sequence).

This clonotype was detected many times. The V call is TRBV7-9, the J call TRBJ1-2; the match to TRBD1 covers 9 bases. Trimming took 2 bases from V and 0 from J; bases not matched to a gene: 4. This CDR3 has 16 amino acids. CDR1 and CDR2 (germline): SEHNR, FQNEAQ (reference sequence). The CDR3 region has the DNA TGTGCCAGCAGCTTAAACAGGGGGCGAACTAACTATGGCTACACCTTC. Amino acids: CASSLNRGRTNYGYTF.

The CDR3 is CAITTDPRDSPLHF. CDR3 bases: TGTGCCATCACCACGGACCCGAGGGATTCACCCCTCCACTTT. The chain joins TRBV10-3 to TRBJ1-6; no reliable D call. This CDR3 spans 14 amino acids. In germline, CDR1 is ENHRY, CDR2 SYGVKD. The V gene lost 7 bases and the J gene lost 8 bases, with 15 bases spanning the gap.

The CDR3 loop reads CASSRRGSVNQPQHF. CDR3 in DNA: TGTGCCAGCAGCCGACGGGGGTCTGTAAATCAGCCCCAGCATTTT. The chain carries TRBV7-8 and TRBJ1-5; a possible D gene is TRBD1 (5 bases). The CDR3 runs to 15 residues. Germline V lookup: CDR1 SGHVS, CDR2 FQNEAQ. Trimming shortened V by 5 bases and J by 4 bases, and 15 bases separated the two germline ends.

The rearrangement uses TRBV4-2 and TRBJ2-2; 14 bases map to TRBD2. The trim removed 0 bases at V and 6 bases at J, leaving 0 bases unmatched. Germline CDR1 LGHNA, CDR2 YNFKEQ. This CDR3 has 16 amino acids. The CDR3 coding sequence is TGTGCCAGCAGCCAAGAGACTAGCGGGGGGGCCGGGGAGCTGTTTTTT. Translated, it gives CASSQETSGGAGELFF.